The 25 T cell receptor beta chains presented below share a single source sample, sequenced in a study of blood T cell repertoires in COVID-19. Clones were sequenced by immunoSEQ multiplex PCR, and TCRdb holds only the in-frame ones, with some missing. The table has 55,000 to 75,000 clones, around nine tenths seen once. Sequenced material: peripheral blood. The receptors were gathered from a human donor with active COVID-19. The donor label of this sample is uncertain.

The rearrangement joins TRBV7-2 to TRBJ2-3, with D possibly being TRBD2 (5 bases). The CDR3 consists of 12 residues. V was trimmed by 5 bases and J by 14 bases, leaving 17 bases between them. Germline V gene sequence: CDR1 SGHTA, CDR2 FQGNSA. The CDR3 nucleotides read TGTGCCAGCAGCCCGCCGGGAAAGATAGTGTATTTT. It specifies CASSPPGKIVYF.

The J gene is TRBJ1-4, the V gene TRBV2; 7 nucleotides agree with TRBD1. V shed 6 bases, J shed 4 bases, and the junction held 8 bases outside the gene matches. The CDR3 sequence is 15 residues long. The V gene's germline CDR1 is SNHLY and CDR2 FYNNEI. CDR3: CASRTLDRHNEKLFF. CDR3 nucleotides: TGTGCCAGCAGGACCTTGGACAGGCATAATGAAAAACTGTTTTTT. The complete variable domain, with remaining parts taken from reference TRBV2 and TRBJ1-4, reads EPEVTQTPSHQVTQMGQEVILRCVPISNHLYFYWYRQILGQKVEFLVSFYNNEISEKSEIFDDQFSVERPDGSNFTLKIRSTKLEDSAMYFCASRTLDRHNEKLFFGSGTQLSVL.

CDR3 residues: CATSDWGNSGTRELFF. CDR3 nucleotides: TGTGCCACCAGTGATTGGGGAAATAGCGGGACGAGGGAGCTGTTTTTT. The genes are TRBV24-1 and TRBJ2-2, with TRBD2 matching over 8 bases. Germline V gene lookup returns CDR1 KGHDR and CDR2 SFDVKD. V was clipped by 2 bases and J by 9 bases; unmatched bases: 10. This CDR3 is 16 amino acids long.

This chain joins TRBV5-6 and TRBJ2-3; D gene unclear. The CDR3 extends over 16 amino acids. Trimming cost V 0 bases and J 2 bases, with 13 bases left between them. Germline loops: CDR1 SGHDT, CDR2 YYEEEE. As DNA, the CDR3 is TGTGCCAGCAGCTTGGTGCGGTTGTCTTTCACAGATACGCAGTATTTT. Residues: CASSLVRLSFTDTQYF.

V and J are TRBV6-1 and TRBJ2-7; 11 bases agree with TRBD1. This CDR3 has 16 residues. V gave up 4 bases and J gave up 4 bases; unmatched junction bases: 9. CDR1 and CDR2 (germline): MNHNS, SASEGT. The CDR3 sequence is CASSGSGQGAFYEQYF. For the CDR3, the DNA is TGTGCCAGCAGTGGATCCGGACAGGGGGCTTTTTACGAGCAGTACTTC.

The rearrangement links TRBV6-5 to TRBJ2-3, with D possibly TRBD1 on 6 matching bases. The CDR3 totals 16 residues. V was clipped by 3 bases and J by 0 bases, with 13 bases between them. Germline-derived CDR1 and CDR2 are MNHEY and SVGAGI. CDR3 amino acids: CASSYAAQGSTDTQYF. DNA for the CDR3: TGTGCCAGCAGTTATGCGGCGCAGGGGAGCACAGATACGCAGTATTTT.

V usage is TRBV6-5 and J usage is TRBJ2-7; D perhaps matches TRBD2 (6 bases). Trimming pared 3 bases from V and 3 bases from J, leaving 12 bases between. Germline CDR1 is MNHEY and CDR2 is SVGAGI. This CDR3 is built from 14 residues. CDR3 protein: CASSYNGGLYEQYF. The CDR3 DNA is TGTGCCAGCAGTTATAATGGGGGACTCTACGAGCAGTACTTC.

In nucleotides, the CDR3 is TGTGCCAGCCTACCAGCGGGAAGCTCCTACAATGAGCAGTTCTTC. As protein: CASLPAGSSYNEQFF. V gene TRBV6-5 combines with J gene TRBJ2-1, with 7 bases lining up with TRBD2. The CDR3 sequence is 15 residues long. Germline V lookup: CDR1 MNHEY, CDR2 SVGAGI. V lost 8 bases to trimming and J lost 0 bases; unmatched junction nucleotides: 7.

In its sample, this clone was seen many times. The genes are TRBV5-1 and TRBJ1-2, with D perhaps matching TRBD1 (5 bases). Trimming pared 0 bases from V and 7 bases from J, leaving 10 bases between. This CDR3 contains 13 residues. The germline V gene encodes CDR1 SGHRS and CDR2 YFSETQ. The CDR3 here is CASSLDRRRGYTF. CDR3 nucleotides: TGCGCCAGCAGCTTGGACAGGCGTCGTGGCTACACCTTC.

This chain links TRBV18 with TRBJ2-3; D is ambiguous. Trimming pared 3 bases from V and 2 bases from J, leaving 9 bases between. Germline-derived CDR1 and CDR2 are KGHSH and LQKENI. The CDR3 spans 14 residues. Written as DNA, the CDR3 is TGTGCCAGCTCACCTAGTTACCTCACAGATACGCAGTATTTT. This gives the protein CASSPSYLTDTQYF. The whole variable domain, filled in from reference TRBV18 and TRBJ2-3, reads NAGVMQNPRHLVRRRGQEARLRCSPMKGHSHVYWYRQLPEEGLKFMVYLQKENIIDESGMPKERFSAEFPKEGPSILRIQQVVRGDSAAYFCASSPSYLTDTQYFGPGTRLTVL.

In its sample, this clone was seen a few times. The chain combines TRBV4-1 with TRBJ2-7, with 10 bases identical to TRBD2. The CDR3 spans 15 residues. J was trimmed by 6 bases and V by 2 bases; bases with no gene match: 7. Germline V CDR1 and CDR2: MGHRA, YSYEKL. This chain's CDR3 is CASSQTSGTKGEQYF. The CDR3, as DNA: TGCGCCAGCAGCCAAACTAGCGGGACGAAGGGCGAGCAGTACTTC.

The V and J genes are TRBV6-5 and TRBJ2-3, with 9 bases fitting TRBD2. V lost 7 bases and J lost 5; bases outside the gene matches: 10. The length of the CDR3 is 15 residues. Germline V lookup: CDR1 MNHEY, CDR2 SVGAGI. The CDR3 coding sequence is TGTGCCAGCACTCCGGGGACTAGCAAAGGAGATACGCAGTATTTT. The encoded protein is CASTPGTSKGDTQYF.

The V gene is TRBV3-1 (or the pseudogene TRBV3-2), the J gene TRBJ2-1, with D possibly matching TRBD2 (5 bases). CDR3 size: 17 residues. Per the germline V gene, CDR1 is LGHDT and CDR2 is YNNKEL (reference sequence). V shed 3 bases and J shed 2 bases, with 17 bases lying between them. CDR3: CASSQTSSGDPYNEQFF. CDR3 DNA: TGTGCCAGCAGCCAGACCTCAAGCGGCGACCCCTACAATGAGCAGTTCTTC.

This chain joins TRBV15 and TRBJ1-4; D uncertain. CDR1 and CDR2 from the germline V gene are LNHNV and YYDKDF (reference sequence). The CDR3 has 14 residues. V was shortened by 1 base and J by 7 bases, with 10 bases between the two germline ends. CDR3 DNA: TGTGCCACCAGCAGAGGTACAGAAGGTGAAAAACTGTTTTTT. Protein product: CATSRGTEGEKLFF.

This clone has a single count. This rearrangement joins TRBV27 to TRBJ1-4, with D tentatively TRBD1 (6 bases). V lost 3 bases to trimming and J lost 0 bases, with 11 bases between them. The germline CDR1 and CDR2 sequences are MNHEY and SMNVEV (reference sequence). The CDR3 has 16 residues. The CDR3 protein is CASSLRGQTTNEKLFF. CDR3 DNA: TGTGCCAGCAGTTTGCGGGGGCAGACAACTAATGAAAAACTGTTTTTT.

V is TRBV29-1 and J is TRBJ2-3, with TRBD1 identical over 10 bases. This CDR3 is built from 14 residues. With V trimmed by 4 bases and J by 2 bases, 3 bases remained unmatched. CDR1 SQVTM and CDR2 ANQGSEA come from the germline V gene. The CDR3 reads CSVGTGGTTDTQYF. For the CDR3, the DNA is TGCAGCGTTGGGACAGGGGGTACCACAGATACGCAGTATTTT.

The J gene is TRBJ1-4, the V gene TRBV20-1, with D perhaps matching TRBD1 (5 bases). CDR3 size: 15 residues. V was pared by 3 bases and J by 5 bases, with 16 bases between. Looked up from germline, CDR1 is DFQATT and CDR2 is SNEGSKA (reference sequence). The CDR3 bases are TGCAGTGCTAGTTTGGGGAGGGGAATCAATGAAAAACTGTTTTTT. This translates into CSASLGRGINEKLFF.

This clone is a singleton in its sample. The rearrangement uses TRBV6-2 or TRBV6-3 and TRBJ2-1, with a tentative D call TRBD1 (6 bases). The germline gives CDR1 MNHEY, CDR2 SVGEGT. V lost 3 bases, J lost 4 bases, and 10 bases lay in between. The CDR3 loop spans 14 amino acids. The CDR3 region is CASSYGGEYNEQFF. For the CDR3, the DNA is TGTGCCAGCAGTTATGGGGGCGAGTACAATGAGCAGTTCTTC.

The chain uses TRBV24-1 and TRBJ1-1, with D hard to call. Germline assignment: CDR1 KGHDR and CDR2 SFDVKD. Deletions cut 5 bases from V and 7 bases from J, with 13 bases between. The CDR3 spans 13 residues. Here the CDR3 DNA reads TGTGCCACCAGTGTATATAGGGAGATTGAAGCTTTCTTT. Its translation is CATSVYREIEAFF.

The rearrangement links TRBV27 to TRBJ2-7, with 14 positions matching TRBD2. Germline CDR1 and CDR2: MNHEY and SMNVEV (reference sequence). There are 16 residues in the CDR3. Trimming at V came to 4 bases and at J to 3 bases, leaving 5 bases not matched to a gene. The CDR3 spells CASSYRLAGGFYEQYF. The CDR3 region has the DNA TGTGCCAGCAGTTACAGACTAGCGGGAGGGTTCTACGAGCAGTACTTC.

The chain employs TRBV18 and TRBJ2-7, with unresolved D. V lost 2 bases to trimming and J lost 7 bases, with 12 bases between them. Germline V gene data show CDR1 as KGHSH and CDR2 as LQKENI. This CDR3 has 13 residues. CDR3 sequence reads: CASSPGAGVEQYF. In DNA form, the CDR3 reads TGTGCCAGCTCACCAGGAGCCGGTGTGGAGCAGTACTTC.

The genes are TRBV3-1 (or the pseudogene TRBV3-2) and TRBJ1-2, with a tentative D call TRBD1 (6 bases). V lost 1 base and J 4 bases, leaving 7 bases between the germline ends. The CDR3 consists of 13 residues. CDR1 LGHDT and CDR2 YNNKEL come from the germline V gene (reference sequence). The DNA of the CDR3 is TGTGCCAGCAGCCAAGGGACAGCCTATGGCTACACCTTC. Its protein product is CASSQGTAYGYTF.

The chain is built from TRBV19 and TRBJ1-6, with 11 positions matching TRBD1. Losses at the gene ends were 3 bases for V and 10 bases for J; bases not matched to a gene: 5. CDR3 length: 15 amino acids. The germline V gene has CDR1 LNHDA and CDR2 SQIVND (reference sequence). CDR3: CASSIGQGAGSPLHF. CDR3 DNA: TGTGCCAGTAGTATTGGACAGGGGGCGGGATCACCCCTCCACTTT.

CDR3 in amino acids: CASSLGQVPPLHF. The CDR3 coding sequence is TGTGCCAGCAGCTTGGGGCAGGTTCCTCCCCTCCACTTT. This chain joins TRBV5-4 and TRBJ1-6; unclear D gene. This CDR3 comprises 13 residues. CDR1 and CDR2 (germline): SGHNT, YYREEE (reference sequence). V lost 0 bases, J lost 13 bases, and 11 bases lay in between.

The rearrangement joins TRBV6-5 to TRBJ2-3; weak D call: TRBD2 (6 bases). The germline gives CDR1 MNHEY, CDR2 SVGAGI. Trimming stripped 6 bases from V and 6 bases from J, with 19 bases between. The CDR3 consists of 15 residues. CDR3 loop: CASSRDFRTADTQYF. DNA of the CDR3: TGTGCCAGCAGCAGGGACTTCCGGACCGCGGATACGCAGTATTTT.